The text below deals with one T cell receptor beta chain. Which antigen it targets is not known. In total, approximately 700 healthy bone marrow donors made up the cohort. Cohort members were all nominally healthy when sampled, although unrecorded immune exposures were likely present. The donor was CMV seronegative and was included in the group of a few hundred seronegative cohort members. A peripheral blood sample was provided by each donor, and peripheral blood mononuclear cells were used for TCR beta sequencing. Genomic DNA was extracted from the blood cell samples with the Qiagen DNeasy Blood Extraction Kit. Library preparation was by the immunoSEQ multiplex PCR assay. For the multiplex PCR, a mixture combining 60 forward primers for TCR Vbeta segments and 13 reverse primers for TCR Jbeta segments was used. Amplification of the CDR3 region of rearranged TCR beta genes was performed with a multiplex PCR assay on genomic DNA. On the Illumina HiSeq System, the amplified TCR beta libraries were sequenced as 87-base-pair reads. Per the source publication's procedure: A later analysis tallied 75 million to 95 million unique TCR beta chains across the 666 repertoires, and roughly 11 million of those chains were shared by two or more donors. A nearest-neighbor algorithm error-corrected the raw reads and collapsed the reads into unique sequences, merging closely related sequences to remove PCR and sequencing errors. Alignment of CDR3 sequences to IMGT reference sequences was used to assign V, D and J gene segments. For a sequence to be retained, at least a six-nucleotide match to both a V gene segment and a J gene segment was required. Rearrangements were called productive when the CDR3 lacked stop codons and stayed in frame with V and J; all others were non-productive. CDR3 was defined by IMGT convention, running from the second conserved V-encoded cysteine to the conserved J-encoded phenylalanine. Sequences without an unambiguous match to a single V gene segment were excluded from the earlier analysis of several hundred of the donors. An earlier analysis of fewer than 750 of the donors classified V segments as functional when productive rearrangements were above 56.7% and as segregating when the standard deviation between donors was above 5%. A statistical classification framework was developed to diagnose cytomegalovirus status using the catalog of TCR beta chain sequences. A later analysis assigned V and J genes by comparing TCR nucleotide sequences with IMGT/GENE-DB human TR gene sequences. A later analysis assigned CDR3 sequences and most-parsimonious VDJ recombination scenarios with the TCRdist pipeline. In a later analysis, each TCR beta chain was defined by its CDR3 amino acid sequence together with its V-gene family, and reads without a unique V-gene family were excluded. A later analysis removed roughly 590 highly shared, low-generation-probability nucleotide sequences to deal with suspected cross-contamination and a sequencing artifact. In a later analysis, a clonal expansion index was calculated for each public chain from normalized within-repertoire ranks of inferred template counts. In a later analysis, generation probabilities were computed using a VDJ recombination model fitted to out-of-frame rearrangements, and the results were checked against IGoR. Hypergeometric tests were used in a later analysis to score TCR-TCR, TCR-HLA and TCR-CMV co-occurrence, with a repertoire-size bias correction applied to the TCR pairs. To estimate false discovery rates, a later analysis permuted the HLA or CMV assignments 20 times. In a later analysis, co-occurring TCRs were grouped using DBSCAN, and TCRdist sequence similarity was added for clustering within HLA-allele-positive subsets. Repertoires with fewer than 30,000 or more than 120,000 public chains, plus five repertoires with anomalous nucleotide sharing, were excluded from co-occurrence clustering. TCRdb stores this immuneACCESS table with in-frame sequences only. Part of the clones is absent; in the studies checked, under half of the shortfall reflects unresolved V genes, and no reason is known for the rest. For V, J and clone size, that table is used; D and trimming come from the DNA. The sample's own table lists more than 90,000 clones. The top ten clones comprise about 3.8% of the sample.

From V the trimming removes 4 bases and from J it removes 1 base, while the gene matches leave 7 bases of the junction unaccounted for. The germline V gene encodes CDR1 MNHNY and CDR2 SVGAGI (reference sequence). Including cysteine and phenylalanine, the CDR3 has 16 amino acids. The CDR3 DNA has 48 bases and is translated from base 1. This entry comes from a study of cytomegalovirus exposure and HLA in healthy donors (dated by TCRdb to 2015 to 2018). Background for the entire study: According to an earlier analysis of 587 of the donors, roughly 180 million T cells yielded roughly 100 million unique TCR beta sequences and approximately 300 Gb of sequence data. Rather than drawing on any new phenotypic data, the later analysis identified candidate immune exposures from TCR beta sequences and the way those sequences occurred across donors. A handful of DR-DQ haplotypes were handled as single units for association and clustering because linkage in the cohort was strong. Along with the approximately 600-subject first cohort, a separate validation cohort of about 110 different subjects was used. In a later genetic analysis, genome-wide SNP genotypes for about 65% of the roughly 670 donors were used, and that subset was treated as a discovery cohort. Roughly 300 gigabases of sequencing data and around 87 million unique TCR sequences were included in an early release covering around 600 HLA-typed donors. Alongside the repertoire data, information on donor age, sex, ethnicity and CMV serostatus was compiled. An earlier analysis of approximately 640 of the donors applied high-throughput TCR beta sequencing to assess whether each TCR beta V gene segment acted as functional or pseudogenic. The study aimed to test whether signatures of past pathogen exposure could be identified by cataloging public T cell receptors. All discovery cohort repertoires had been generated on a single sequencing platform. Typing coverage varied by locus: 629-630 donors for A, B, C, DRB1 and DQB1; approximately 520 for DQA1; more than 600 for DPA1; fewer than 480 for DPB1. HLA typing covered class I and class II loci at four-digit resolution. A later analysis re-examined previously published TCR beta repertoires from 500 to 700 donors and added high-resolution HLA genotyping to investigate patterns of TCR occurrence. Of the 300 to 500 genotyped donors, 70% to 90% were placed in the genetic ancestry cluster associated with self-reported Caucasian donors. On average, around 200,000 unique TCR beta nucleotide sequences were sequenced per donor among fewer than 500 genotyped donors of the cohort, with roughly 18% of those sequences being non-productive. Using immunosequencing, the study profiled T cell repertoires from some 670 subjects and related those repertoires to cytomegalovirus serostatus. To predict cytomegalovirus infection status, the study combined high-throughput TCR immunosequencing, statistical association of individual TCRs with disease status, and machine learning.

Beyond this particular receptor, the publication reports: A few of the identified cytomegalovirus-associated TCR beta chains were confirmed in vitro to be specific for cytomegalovirus antigens. The presence/absence analyses assumed that sequencing depth was roughly uniform across donors, and that assumption may not be true. In an earlier analysis of 587 of the donors, most TCR beta V segments were observed in productive rearrangements about 87% or about 30% of the time, broadly matching IMGT annotations. In a later genetic analysis, fewer N-insertions in productive TCRs were reported among donors in an Asian-associated ancestry cluster than the roughly 700-donor mean. In a later analysis, most CMV-associated TCR beta chains were found to appear HLA-restricted, with HLA associations seemingly driven largely by CMV exposure. In a later analysis, 16,951 TCR beta sequences were associated with specific HLA alleles at a false discovery rate of 0.05. In a later analysis, HLA-associated TCR beta chains showed more clonal expansion and lower generation probabilities than non-associated chains that were equally common. The sequencing pipeline was judged likely to have produced a cluster of highly shared sequence variants as a technical artifact. Across donors, most TCR sequences were observed very rarely, whereas some public TCRs were present in many individuals. Correlated functional status among segregating V segments might reflect linkage disequilibrium, but an unknown experimental factor could not be ruled out. An association between a missense DCLRE1C variant and V-gene and J-gene trimming of TCR beta chains was found in a later genetic analysis and replicated in an independent cohort. Cytomegalovirus status was reported to be diagnosed by the classifier with high specificity and sensitivity in both the original and validation cohorts. Because HLA typing was missing for some donors at each locus, association tests included only the typed subset. According to a later analysis, parvovirus B19, influenza, CMV and Epstein-Barr virus appeared linked to several top co-occurrence clusters. Because counts were too low, some 17 rarely observed V segments, including chromosome 9 orphons, were excluded from the earlier analysis of around 640 of the donors. When HLA alleles, especially DR and DQ, strongly co-occurred, TCR associations were difficult to assign to individual alleles. A further reported finding was that TCR beta sequences accurately predicted the HLA-A and HLA-B alleles for most subjects in the first cohort. In a later analysis, TCR association rates were found to vary across HLA loci, with the most associated TCRs seen for DRB1 alleles and the fewest for HLA-C alleles. CMV serostatus was the only immune exposure information available for the cohort. In this cohort, only TCR beta chains were sequenced, and detectable features were limited by the absence of alpha or paired-chain data. Some IMGT-functional V segments, including TRBV6-2 and TRBV6-3, could not be told apart with the 87-base-pair reads, so those segments were excluded. It was suggested by the authors that the approach could potentially be generalized to other disease states and immunological phenotypes. The study gave a list of 150 to 200 TCR beta chains associated with cytomegalovirus.

The clonotype originates from a man under 40 in good health and CMV-seronegative. The sequencing input was PBMCs. This chain is built from TRBV6-6 and TRBJ1-2; 9 nucleotides in the junction match TRBD1. The CDR3 region reads CASSLQGAQDNYGYTF. The sequenced DNA is TGTGCCAGCAGTTTACAGGGGGCGCAGGATAACTATGGCTACACCTTC.